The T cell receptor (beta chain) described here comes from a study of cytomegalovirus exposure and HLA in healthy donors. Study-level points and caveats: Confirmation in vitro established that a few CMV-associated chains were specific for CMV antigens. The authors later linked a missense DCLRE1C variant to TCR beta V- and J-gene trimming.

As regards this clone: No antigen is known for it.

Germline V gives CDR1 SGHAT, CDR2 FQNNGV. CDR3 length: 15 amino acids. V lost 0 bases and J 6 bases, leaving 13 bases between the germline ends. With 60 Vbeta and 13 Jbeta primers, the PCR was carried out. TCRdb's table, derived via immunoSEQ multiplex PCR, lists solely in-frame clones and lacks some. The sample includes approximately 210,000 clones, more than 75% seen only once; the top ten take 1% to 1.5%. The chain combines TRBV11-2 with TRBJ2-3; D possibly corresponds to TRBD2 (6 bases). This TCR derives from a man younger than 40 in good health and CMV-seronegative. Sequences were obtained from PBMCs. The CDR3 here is CASSLEPGRGDTQYF. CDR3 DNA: TGTGCCAGCAGCTTAGAACCGGGGCGGGGTGATACGCAGTATTTT.